The 17 T cell receptor beta chains below were found in one sample sequenced in a study of cytomegalovirus exposure and HLA in healthy donors. Use of 60 Vbeta and 13 Jbeta primers characterized the PCR. Using immunoSEQ multiplex PCR, the repertoire was profiled, and TCRdb retains in-frame clones only, with some absent. The sample has 100,000 to 150,000 clones, 75% to 85% seen once. The sample taken for sequencing was PBMCs. Every receptor here comes from a man aged 35-49 years in good health and CMV-seronegative.

V usage is TRBV5-1 and J usage is TRBJ2-2, with 9 bases identical to TRBD2. Trimming at V came to 1 base and at J to 6 bases, leaving 1 base not matched to a gene. Germline V gene sequence: CDR1 SGHRS, CDR2 YFSETQ. The CDR3 consists of 14 residues. The CDR3 protein is CASSLTSGPGELFF. The CDR3 DNA reads as TGCGCCAGCAGCTTGACTAGCGGGCCCGGGGAGCTGTTTTTT.

This clone was found a few times. This chain links TRBV5-1 with TRBJ2-2; 7 nucleotides line up with TRBD1. The CDR3 loop spans 16 amino acids. Looked up from germline, CDR1 is SGHRS and CDR2 is YFSETQ. The J segment lost 4 bases and the V segment lost 0 bases, leaving 6 bases of the junction unmatched. This CDR3 reads CASSLAGQVRTGELFF. Here the CDR3 DNA reads TGCGCCAGCAGCTTGGCAGGACAGGTCCGCACCGGGGAGCTGTTTTTT.

This sequence joins TRBV5-1 and TRBJ2-7, with D perhaps matching TRBD2 (5 bases). Germline loops: CDR1 SGHRS, CDR2 YFSETQ. This CDR3 comprises 15 residues. The germline V and J ends were trimmed by 3 bases and 6 bases, with 19 bases remaining between them. CDR3 residues: CASSWWGELGGEQYF. CDR3 DNA: TGCGCCAGCAGCTGGTGGGGAGAATTAGGAGGCGAGCAGTACTTC.

The chain employs TRBV2 and TRBJ1-6; TRBD1 aligns across 8 bases. V gave up 7 bases and J gave up 12 bases; unmatched junction bases: 8. CDR1 is SNHLY, CDR2 FYNNEI, per germline. The CDR3 contains 13 residues. In nucleotides, the CDR3 is TGTGCCAGCAAGGGACAGGCTAGGGTACCCCTCCACTTT. Translated: CASKGQARVPLHF.

CDR3 residues: CASSLGTGSYEQYF. The CDR3 DNA follows: TGTGCCAGCAGCTTAGGTACAGGTTCCTACGAGCAGTACTTC. The chain is built from TRBV11-2 and TRBJ2-7; the D gene is possibly TRBD1 (5 bases). This CDR3 has 14 residues. The V end lost 1 base, the J end lost 1 base, and 8 bases lay between the germline ends. Per germline, CDR1 SGHAT and CDR2 FQNNGV.

The rearrangement uses TRBV7-2 and TRBJ1-5, with D perhaps matching TRBD1 (6 bases). Trimming removed 1 base at V and 4 bases at J, with 8 bases between. The V gene's germline CDR1 is SGHTA and CDR2 FQGNSA. The CDR3 contains 14 residues. CDR3 in DNA: TGTGCCAGCAGCTTAGTGGGGGCGAATCAGCCCCAGCATTTT. This codes for CASSLVGANQPQHF.

V and J are TRBV10-3 and TRBJ2-3; D remains ambiguous. Looked up from germline, CDR1 is ENHRY and CDR2 is SYGVKD. This CDR3 has 13 amino acids. The germline V and J ends were trimmed by 0 bases and 4 bases, with 5 bases remaining between them. DNA for the CDR3: TGTGCCATCAGTGAGTCGCCAGCAGATACGCAGTATTTT. Its translation: CAISESPADTQYF.

V gene TRBV30 combines with J gene TRBJ1-2, with D possibly matching TRBD1 (5 bases). This CDR3 is 13 amino acids long. V was cut by 3 bases and J by 4 bases, with 12 bases left in between. The germline V gene encodes CDR1 GTSNPN and CDR2 SVGIG (reference sequence). CDR3: CAWSFRQIYGYTF. The CDR3 nucleotides read TGTGCCTGGAGCTTCCGACAGATCTATGGCTACACCTTC.

V and J are TRBV28 and TRBJ2-2, with D possibly TRBD2 on 5 matching bases. CDR1 MDHEN and CDR2 SYDVKM come from the germline V gene. The length of the CDR3 is 15 residues. V was clipped by 5 bases and J by 2 bases, with 12 bases between them. The CDR3 DNA reads as TGTGCCAGCAGTCCCGGGATAGTTAACACCGGGGAGCTGTTTTTT. The encoded protein is CASSPGIVNTGELFF.

The chain couples TRBV6-5 to TRBJ1-6; perhaps TRBD1 as D (6 bases). Germline lookup yields CDR1 MNHEY and CDR2 SVGAGI. This CDR3 has 14 residues. With 6 bases removed from V and 9 bases from J, the gap between germline ends came to 15 bases. CDR3 DNA: TGTGCCAGCAGCCGAACAGGGTTTGGTTCACCCCTCCACTTT. It translates to CASSRTGFGSPLHF.

This chain connects TRBV18 to TRBJ2-3; 7 bases are a match to TRBD2. In germline, CDR1 is KGHSH, CDR2 LQKENI. This CDR3 spans 16 amino acids. V shed 3 bases and J 2 bases; nucleotides not matched to a gene: 8. The CDR3 region is CASSPTSASLTDTQYF. The CDR3 DNA follows: TGTGCCAGCTCACCTACTAGCGCCTCACTCACAGATACGCAGTATTTT.

This clone was seen once. This chain uses TRBV7-8 with TRBJ2-1, with 10 positions matching TRBD2. The V gene end was trimmed by 10 bases and the J gene end by 8 bases; junction bases not matched to a gene: 8. The CDR3 contains 13 residues. CDR1 and CDR2 from the germline V gene are SGHVS and FQNEAQ. CDR3 DNA: TGTGCCACCCGAACTAGCGGGAACTATGAGCAGTTCTTC. This translates into CATRTSGNYEQFF.

V gene TRBV19 combines with J gene TRBJ2-2; no reliable D call. The CDR3 is 15 amino acids. Trimming removed 0 bases at V and 0 bases at J, with 5 bases between. Germline-derived CDR1 and CDR2 are LNHDA and SQIVND (reference sequence). The CDR3 region has the DNA TGTGCCAGTAGTATAGAGAAGCCGAACACCGGGGAGCTGTTTTTT. Amino acid sequence: CASSIEKPNTGELFF.

This clone has a single count. The chain is built from TRBV2 and TRBJ2-5; 9 bases align to TRBD2. CDR1 and CDR2 (germline): SNHLY, FYNNEI. Losses at the gene ends were 7 bases for V and 3 bases for J; bases not matched to a gene: 6. CDR3 length: 14 residues. CDR3 in DNA: TGTGCCAGCAAGCGGGGGGCAGGGGAAGAGACCCAGTACTTC. It yields the protein CASKRGAGEETQYF.

The chain couples TRBV6-1 to TRBJ1-5; TRBD1 aligns across 7 bases. The germline V gene encodes CDR1 MNHNS and CDR2 SASEGT. The V and J ends lost 6 bases and 0 bases, in that order; junction bases with no gene match: 5. The CDR3 sequence is 15 residues long. CDR3 sequence (DNA): TGTGCCAGCAGGGTGACAGGGTATAGCAATCAGCCCCAGCATTTT. It is translated as CASRVTGYSNQPQHF.

The chain recombines TRBV14 with TRBJ2-3; 8 bases agree with TRBD1. CDR1 is SGHDN, CDR2 FVKESK, per germline. Trimming removed 1 base from V and 1 base from J; junction bases left unmatched: 4. CDR3 length: 16 residues. The CDR3 is CASSQGTGIGTDTQYF. The CDR3 coding sequence is TGTGCCAGCAGCCAAGGGACAGGGATTGGCACAGATACGCAGTATTTT.

The rearrangement joins TRBV7-8 to TRBJ2-7, with D perhaps TRBD2 (7 bases). Germline CDR1 SGHVS, CDR2 FQNEAQ. The V gene lost 4 bases and the J gene lost 2 bases, with 12 bases spanning the gap. This CDR3 is 14 amino acids long. The CDR3 DNA reads as TGTGCCAGCAGCTGGGGGGGCGTTCCCTACGAGCAGTACTTC. It encodes CASSWGGVPYEQYF.